This is a list of T cell receptor beta chains from one sample in a study of identical twins. Using its own MiXCR run on the 5' RACE reads, TCRdb lists one record per CDR3 protein. The data hold approximately 1.8 million distinct CDR3 sequences, with less than 40% observed a single time. Sequenced material: cord blood. These receptor sequences come from a newborn girl in good health. The CDR3 runs from the conserved cysteine through the conserved F or W. The D gene is left open where the match is weak. Expanded clones get a size class; other rows say once, few or many, or leave the size out.

clone size | D gene | J gene | V gene | CDR3 DNA | CDR3 protein
NA | NA | TRBJ1-6 | TRBV18 | TGTGCCAGCTCTCAAACTGGAACGGACTCACCCCTCCACTTT | CASSQTGTDSPLHF
NA | TRBD1 | TRBJ1-4 | TRBV20-1 | TGCAGTGTACCAGACGGGACAGGGAATGAAAAACTGTTTTTT | CSVPDGTGNEKLFF
NA | NA | TRBJ2-3 | TRBV7-9 | TGTGCCAGCAACTACCGGGACACTAGCACAGATACGCAGTATTTT | CASNYRDTSTDTQYF
NA | NA | TRBJ1-1 | TRBV11-2 | TGTGCCAGCAGCTTAGTAGCCGACAAATTGGGGGCTTTCTTT | CASSLVADKLGAFF
NA | TRBD2 | TRBJ2-1 | TRBV27 | TGTGCCAGCAGTTTCGGACTAGCGCGTACCTACAATGAGCAGTTCTTC | CASSFGLARTYNEQFF
NA | NA | TRBJ1-1 | TRBV6-1 | TGTGCCAGCACCCAGTCTGGCACTGAAGCTTTCTTT | CASTQSGTEAFF
NA | TRBD2 | TRBJ2-3 | TRBV12-3/TRBV12-4 | TGTGCCAGCAGAGCGGGAGGCCCCACAGATACGCAGTATTTT | CASRAGGPTDTQYF
few | TRBD1 | TRBJ2-7 | TRBV20-1 | TGCAGTGCTCTTAACAGGGGATTCTCCTACGAGCAGTACTTC | CSALNRGFSYEQYF
many | NA | TRBJ2-7 | TRBV4-2 | TGTGCCAGCAGTGCGGACTACCTTCGGGAGCAGTACTTC | CASSADYLREQYF
few | NA | TRBJ2-7 | TRBV18 | TGTGCCAGCTCACACGACAGTAACTACGAGCAGTACTTC | CASSHDSNYEQYF
once | TRBD1 | TRBJ1-3 | TRBV20-1 | TGCAGTGCTGACAGGGGCGTCTCTGGAAACACCATATATTTT | CSADRGVSGNTIYF
few | NA | TRBJ1-2 | TRBV20-1 | TGCAGTGCTAGAGCGGGACATAACTATGGCTACACCTTC | CSARAGHNYGYTF
NA | TRBD2 | TRBJ2-1 | TRBV6-5 | TGTGCCAGCAGTTACTGGGCCCCTAGCGGGAGCTCCTACAGTGAGCAGTTCTTC | CASSYWAPSGSSYSEQFF
few | TRBD2 | TRBJ2-7 | TRBV20-1 | TGCAGTGCCCCGAGCGGGGGGGTCTCCTACGAGCAGTACTTC | CSAPSGGVSYEQYF
NA | TRBD1 | TRBJ2-2 | TRBV15 | TGTGCCACCAGCGGACAGGCCTTCACCGGGGAGCTGTTTTTT | CATSGQAFTGELFF
few | NA | TRBJ2-5 | TRBV29-1 | TGCAGCGTGGAGCAGGGGAGGGGGACTCAAGAGACCCAGTACTTC | CSVEQGRGTQETQYF
few | NA | TRBJ1-4 | TRBV6-6 | TGTGCCGGGGCCCGGTCAGCTAATGAAAAACTGTTTTTT | CAGARSANEKLFF
NA | NA | TRBJ2-3 | TRBV27 | TGTGCCAGCAGTCCGCCAAGAGGGGATACGCGGTATTTT | CASSPPRGDTRYF
once | TRBD2 | TRBJ2-5 | TRBV5-1 | TGCGCCAGCAGCTTGGCCCTAGCGGCCCAAGAGACCCAGTACTTC | CASSLALAAQETQYF
NA | TRBD1 | TRBJ1-6 | TRBV10-3 | TGTGCCATCAGTGAGGGAACAGGGGTTTCACCCCTCCACTTT | CAISEGTGVSPLHF
NA | TRBD1 | TRBJ2-1 | TRBV29-1 | TGCAGCGCCGGACAGGGGGGCCCTTTCAATGAGCAGTTCTTC | CSAGQGGPFNEQFF
NA | NA | TRBJ2-1 | TRBV15 | TGTGCCACCAGCAGAGATCTTTTCTCCGGCTCCTACAATGAGCAGTTCTTC | CATSRDLFSGSYNEQFF
NA | NA | TRBJ2-4 | TRBV24-1 | TGTGCCACCAGTGAGACGATGGGTTTAGAGCAGTACTTC | CATSETMGLEQYF
few | NA | TRBJ1-5 | TRBV12-3/TRBV12-4 | NA | CASSSSYQPQHF
NA | NA | TRBJ2-7 | TRBV5-6 | TGTGCCAGCAGCTTTGGTTTTAACTCCTACGAGCAGTACTTC | CASSFGFNSYEQYF
few | TRBD2 | TRBJ2-1 | TRBV20-1 | TGCAGTGCTAGAGATCCGGCTAGCGGGGGGGCCTGGGAGCAGTTCTTC | CSARDPASGGAWEQFF
few | TRBD1 | TRBJ1-1 | TRBV29-1 | TGCAGCGTTCGCAGGGGGACTGAAGCTTTCTTT | CSVRRGTEAFF
many | TRBD1 | TRBJ1-2 | TRBV11-2 | TGTGCCAGCAGCCCAGGACAGGTCGACTATGGCTACACCTTC | CASSPGQVDYGYTF
few | NA | TRBJ2-6 | TRBV27 | TGTGCCAGCAGTTTGACGGGGCCGCTCTCTGGGGCCAACGTCCTGACTTTC | CASSLTGPLSGANVLTF
few | NA | TRBJ2-1 | TRBV15 | TGTGCCACCAGCCCGCGCTTTGGTGAGCAGTTCTTC | CATSPRFGEQFF
NA | TRBD2 | TRBJ2-5 | TRBV6-1 | TGTGCCAGCAGTGAAACGGGGGGGCCCTTTGAGACCCAGTACTTC | CASSETGGPFETQYF
NA | NA | TRBJ2-1 | TRBV20-1 | TGCAGTGCTAGAGATGAGCACAATGAGCAGTTCTTC | CSARDEHNEQFF
few | NA | TRBJ2-4 | TRBV27 | TGTGCCAGCAGACCCCGGACAGAGAACTTAGCCAAAAACATTCAGTACTTC | CASRPRTENLAKNIQYF
NA | TRBD1 | TRBJ1-6 | TRBV11-2 | TGTGCCAGCAGCTCCCCAGGGACAGGGGGCGCGGGGTATAATTCACCCCTCCACTTT | CASSSPGTGGAGYNSPLHF
few | NA | TRBJ2-4 | TRBV23-1 | TGCGCCAGCAGTCAATGGGCGTTTTGGAGAGGTCAAGAGGACATTCAGTACTTC | CASSQWAFWRGQEDIQYF
NA | NA | TRBJ1-4 | TRBV20-1 | TGCAGTGCTGGCGGAGGGAAGGGTGAAAAACTGTTTTTT | CSAGGGKGEKLFF
few | TRBD1 | TRBJ2-1 | TRBV13 | TGTGCCAGCAGCCCAAACGCCGGGACAGCATACAATGAGCAGTTCTTC | CASSPNAGTAYNEQFF
NA | NA | TRBJ1-1 | TRBV3-1 | TGTGCCAGCAGCCGCCGGCCACGTGAAGCTTTCTTT | CASSRRPREAFF
NA | TRBD2 | TRBJ2-2 | TRBV20-1 | TGCAGTGCTAGGGTCGGGACTAGTCGAAACACCGGGGAGCTGTTTTTT | CSARVGTSRNTGELFF
NA | NA | TRBJ2-1 | TRBV5-1 | TGCGCCAGCGTCAAGGCCGGGACTGCCTCCTACAATGAGCAGTTCTTC | CASVKAGTASYNEQFF
NA | NA | TRBJ1-1 | TRBV29-1 | TGCAGCGTTGAAATACAGGCAAACACTGAAGCTTTCTTT | CSVEIQANTEAFF
once | NA | TRBJ2-1 | TRBV20-1 | TGCAGTGGTAGCAAACGGAGCTCCTACAATGAGCAGTTCTTC | CSGSKRSSYNEQFF
NA | NA | TRBJ2-4 | TRBV25-1 | TGTGCCAGCAGTGAATCCAGGTGGAAAGACATTCAGTACTTC | CASSESRWKDIQYF
NA | TRBD2 | TRBJ2-5 | TRBV12-3/TRBV12-4 | TGTGCCAGCAGTTTAACTAGCGGGGTATTCGGTGAGCAGTACTTC | CASSLTSGVFGEQYF
NA | NA | TRBJ1-5 | TRBV4-2 | TGTGCCAGCAGCCAAGATGTGGCAGGGAGGTTTGATCAGCCCCAGCATTTT | CASSQDVAGRFDQPQHF
NA | NA | TRBJ1-2 | TRBV29-1 | TGCAGCGTTGAAGATCGTACGGGGTTGAGGAACTATGGCTACACCTTC | CSVEDRTGLRNYGYTF
few | NA | TRBJ2-7 | TRBV7-2 | TGTGCCAGCAGCTTAGTTCCGGACAAATACGAGCAGTACTTC | CASSLVPDKYEQYF
NA | TRBD1 | TRBJ1-1 | TRBV13 | TGTGCCAGCAGCCCGTGGACAGGGGCCACTGAAGCTTTCTTT | CASSPWTGATEAFF
few | TRBD2 | TRBJ2-5 | TRBV10-3 | TGTGCCATCAGCATAGCGGGCATGCAAGAGACCCAGTACTTC | CAISIAGMQETQYF
NA | TRBD2 | TRBJ2-3 | TRBV5-1 | TGCGCCAGCAGCTTGGTCCCGGGACTAGCGGGGACGGATACGCAGTATTTT | CASSLVPGLAGTDTQYF
NA | NA | TRBJ2-7 | TRBV9 | TGTGCCAGCAGCGTAGGGTTCGCCTCCCTCTCCTACGAGCAGTACTTC | CASSVGFASLSYEQYF